This T cell receptor beta chain originates from a study of blood T cells in healthy people across ages (dated by TCRdb to 2014 to 2015). About the study as a whole: In model experiments, template switching captured about one uniquely barcoded TCR beta cDNA molecule for every two T cells. To avoid experimental bias, donors of different ages were spread randomly across the sequencing lanes. Age-related changes in TCR beta repertoire diversity were measured in the study by deep sequencing normalized with unique cDNA molecular identifiers. Donors were grouped into four age groups: young (average about 15 years), middle-aged (around 39), aged (around 62) and long-lived (around 80). Using the same blood draw, the study looked at two additional independent replicas of 1 million unique cDNA reads for two donors, one aged 18 to 30 and the other aged 80 or older. What the authors observed across the whole study: Compared with the aged group, the long-lived group had more naive CD4+ T cells, fewer expanded clones and increased TCR diversity, a pattern suggesting age selection. Observed TCR beta diversity per million T cells fell roughly linearly with age, and a significant reduction was already apparent by age around 36. Conclusive comparison of naive and antigen-experienced compartments was prevented by the profiling of bulk unsorted PBMCs. The CMV infection status of donors was not known, potentially confounding age-related changes in expanded clonotypes. There was a strong correlation between observed TCR beta diversity and the percentage of naive T cells measured by flow cytometry. Estimates of total diversity based on one million sequenced T cells were regarded as lower bounds and as underestimates.

The donors were 40 or so Caucasian individuals from Russia, aged roughly 6 to 95 years, who were systemically healthy. Each donor gave 8 to 10 milliliters of peripheral blood, collected into EDTA-treated Vacutainer tubes. Ficoll-Paque density-gradient centrifugation was used to isolate PBMCs, with at least 6.5 million per sample. Trizol reagent was used to extract total RNA from the PBMCs, yielding at least 6 micrograms per sample. Naive CD45RAhigh/CD27high T cell percentages were measured by flow cytometry on a PBMC aliquot from every donor. Library creation used 5' RACE. Reads for this sample came from an Illumina HiSeq 2500. A second PCR of about 6 to 12 cycles was run with a J-beta primer mix and a sample-barcoded 5' primer. Each TCR beta cDNA molecule received a unique molecular identifier from a template-switch 5' adaptor carrying 12 random nucleotides. Each sample yielded at least 2.5 million CDR3-containing paired-end reads. First-strand cDNA synthesis was performed from all RNA using the Mint cDNA synthesis kit, with priming by a TRBC-specific oligonucleotide. All cDNA was treated with uracil-DNA glycosylase and then went through a first 18-cycle PCR with the universal primers M1SS and BC2_uni_R. The original pipeline was this. For normalization, 1 million high-quality reads were randomly selected from each sample, with every read carrying a distinct molecular identifier. Reads sharing molecular identifiers were discarded rather than binned into consensus sequences. CDR3 identification, clonotype clustering and error correction used MiTCR with a Q25 quality threshold and the strictest error-elimination algorithm. A nonparametric unseen species model with Euler transformation was used to estimate lower-bound total TCR beta diversity. TCRdb reprocessing: public reads trimmed at Q25 with fastp, clones called with MiXCR, in-frame beta chains kept. Rows with a matching CDR3 protein are joined into one entry that keeps the most common DNA and genes. Here the V and J calls rest on TCRdb's processing, not on the authors' analysis. In all, the sample holds 1.5 million to 2 million distinct CDR3 sequences, and roughly 30% of those were seen once. Clones ranked in the top ten supply 7.7% of the sample.

Only a few counts were recorded for this clonotype. It has no known antigen specificity. No clone much larger than this one lies a single base away; base qualities are absent. Compared with germline, V lacks 5 bases and J lacks 4 bases; bases without a gene match: 7. The CDR3 goes from the cysteine to the phenylalanine over 15 residues. The entry retains the CDR3 DNA only, 45 bases that are in frame from base 1. Reading the germline V gene gives CDR1 SGHNT and CDR2 YENEEA. This TCR was recovered from a woman aged 25 to 39 in good health. The sequenced sample consisted of blood. The rearranged segments are TRBV11-3 and TRBJ2-3, with 9 middle bases fitting TRBD2. The CDR3 reads as follows: CASSEMGLAADTQYF. Read as DNA, the sequence is TGTGCCAGCAGCGAGATGGGACTAGCAGCAGATACGCAGTATTTT.